This T cell receptor beta chain derives from a study of cytomegalovirus exposure and HLA in healthy donors. Study outcomes and limitations: Reports state that TCR beta sequences accurately predicted most subjects' HLA-A and HLA-B alleles. A later analysis linked around 15,000 TCR beta sequences to HLA alleles at 0.05 false discovery rate. The study recorded 160 or so TCR beta chains that were cytomegalovirus-associated. In vitro experiments confirmed that a few CMV-associated chains were specific for CMV antigens.

The V gene end was trimmed by 0 bases and the J gene end by 3 bases; junction bases not matched to a gene: 5. This CDR3 region has 15 residues. The V gene's germline CDR1 is SGDLS and CDR2 YYNGEE. Worth noting for this clone: Its cognate antigen is unknown.

With 60 Vbeta and 13 Jbeta primers, the PCR was carried out. Clones were sequenced by immunoSEQ multiplex PCR, and TCRdb holds only the in-frame ones, with some missing. The repertoire holds 130,000 or so clones, with around 67% as singletons. The chain combines TRBV9 with TRBJ2-5, with 7 nucleotides matching TRBD2. The TCR originated in a woman between 40 and 50 years old in good health and CMV-seropositive. Material: PBMCs. The CDR3 protein is CASSVGSGKKETQYF. The CDR3 DNA follows: TGTGCCAGCAGCGTAGGAAGCGGGAAAAAAGAGACCCAGTACTTC.